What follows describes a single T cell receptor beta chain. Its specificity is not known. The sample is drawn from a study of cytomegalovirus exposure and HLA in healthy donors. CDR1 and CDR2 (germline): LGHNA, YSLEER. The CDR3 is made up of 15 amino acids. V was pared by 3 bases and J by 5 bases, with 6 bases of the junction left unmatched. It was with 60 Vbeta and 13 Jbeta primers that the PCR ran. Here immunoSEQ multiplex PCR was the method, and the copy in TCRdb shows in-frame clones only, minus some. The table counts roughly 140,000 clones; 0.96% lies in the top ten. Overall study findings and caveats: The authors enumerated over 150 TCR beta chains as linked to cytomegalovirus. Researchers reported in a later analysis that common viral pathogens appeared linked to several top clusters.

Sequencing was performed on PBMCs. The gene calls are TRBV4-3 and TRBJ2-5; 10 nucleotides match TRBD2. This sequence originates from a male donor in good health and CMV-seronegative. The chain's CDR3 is CASSQLAGAGETQYF. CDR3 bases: TGCGCCAGCAGCCAGCTAGCGGGGGCCGGGGAGACCCAGTACTTC.